The following is a TCR beta chain sequence with its context. This record belongs to a study of blood T cell repertoires in COVID-19. Study-wide context: COVID-19 samples, acute and convalescent, were from the United States, Italy and Spain. PBMCs, B-cell-depleted T cells, or T cells provided the cDNA or gDNA that made up the material.

The recovered donors of Cohort 3 showed two negative PCRs, clearance, or symptom resolution. Using immunoSEQ multiplex PCR, the repertoire was profiled, and TCRdb retains in-frame clones only, with some absent. The sample has approximately 280,000 clones; roughly nine tenths are singletons. The CDR3 runs 17 residues. The J segment lost 4 bases and the V segment lost 10 bases, leaving 18 bases of the junction unmatched. The V gene's germline CDR1 is MDHEN and CDR2 SYDVKM. V gene TRBV28 combines with J gene TRBJ2-1; 8 bases are shared with TRBD2. Sequencing used PBMCs or T cells enriched from blood (not recorded which). This sequence originates from a young woman who had recovered from COVID-19. The CDR3 region is CAIQGLVSSRVYNEQFF. The CDR3 coding sequence is TGTGCCATTCAGGGACTAGTCTCATCCCGGGTTTACAATGAGCAGTTCTTC.